Each of the 9 T cell receptor beta chains below was sequenced from the same sample in a study of shared clonotypes between healthy human individuals. This table comes from immunoSEQ multiplex PCR, and its TCRdb copy is limited to in-frame clones, with some not included. The data show roughly 700,000 clones, less than 95% seen once. The sample taken for sequencing was memory CD8+ T cells from PBMCs. Subset meaning: CD45RO+ cells pooled with CCR7-negative TemRA cells. These receptor sequences come from a man in his late teens or twenties in good health. Some clones in this sample may be carry-over from other donors' samples.

This clone was recorded once. The rearrangement joins TRBV4-3 to TRBJ1-1; TRBD1 might be the D (5 bases). This CDR3 spans 13 amino acids. Trimming left V 0 bases short and J 6 bases short, with 8 bases between. Germline-derived CDR1 and CDR2 are LGHNA and YSLEER. CDR3 residues: CASSQDLGAEAFF. CDR3 in DNA: TGCGCCAGCAGCCAAGATTTGGGGGCTGAAGCTTTCTTT.

V and J are TRBV5-6 and TRBJ2-1; D possibly corresponds to TRBD2 (5 bases). The CDR3 extends over 15 amino acids. The ends were cut back, 0 bases at V and 6 bases at J, with 13 bases in the middle. CDR1 and CDR2 from the germline V gene are SGHDT and YYEEEE. The CDR3 loop reads CASSLARGFFNEQFF. DNA for the CDR3: TGTGCCAGCAGCTTGGCCCGCGGGTTTTTCAATGAGCAGTTCTTC.

V gene TRBV5-4 combines with J gene TRBJ1-1; D possibly corresponds to TRBD1 (6 bases). Per the germline V gene, CDR1 is SGHNT and CDR2 is YYREEE (reference sequence). V lost 3 bases, J lost 1 base, and 10 bases lay in between. The CDR3 length is 14 residues. The CDR3 DNA is TGTGCCAGCAGCTGGTCGGACAGGAACACTGAAGCTTTCTTT. Translating it yields CASSWSDRNTEAFF.

The rearrangement links TRBV6-5 to TRBJ2-7, with D hard to call. Germline loops: CDR1 MNHEY, CDR2 SVGAGI. The germline V and J ends were trimmed by 0 bases and 1 base, with 10 bases remaining between them. The CDR3 consists of 15 residues. The CDR3 sequence is CASSYSRRTSYEQYF. The CDR3 bases are TGTGCCAGCAGTTACTCGCGGCGGACGTCCTACGAGCAGTACTTC.

The gene calls are TRBV7-2 and TRBJ1-5, with unresolved D. The V end lost 5 bases, the J end lost 1 base, and 9 bases lay between the germline ends. CDR1 is SGHTA, CDR2 FQGNSA, per germline. CDR3 length equals 14 residues. The CDR3, as DNA: TGTGCCAGCAGCACACACCAGAGCAATCAGCCCCAGCATTTT. It specifies CASSTHQSNQPQHF.

V usage is TRBV4-1 and J usage is TRBJ2-7; TRBD1 might be the D (5 bases). The CDR3 is made up of 16 amino acids. V lost 0 bases to trimming and J lost 4 bases, with 16 bases between them. The germline gives CDR1 MGHRA, CDR2 YSYEKL. The CDR3 sequence: CASSQDYGRVAYEQYF. Written as DNA, the CDR3 is TGCGCCAGCAGCCAAGATTACGGCAGGGTTGCGTACGAGCAGTACTTC.

The chain joins TRBV30 to TRBJ1-1; D possibly corresponds to TRBD1 (6 bases). Germline CDR1 reads GTSNPN; CDR2 reads SVGIG (reference sequence). Trimming pared 8 bases from V and 4 bases from J, leaving 11 bases between. The CDR3 has 11 amino acids. This CDR3 reads CAGTGFTEAFF. In nucleotides, the CDR3 is TGTGCCGGCACAGGGTTCACTGAAGCTTTCTTT.

This chain connects TRBV9 to TRBJ2-1; 7 positions agree with TRBD2. This CDR3 spans 17 amino acids. V dropped 0 bases and J dropped 5; count of bases not matched to a gene: 11. The V gene's germline CDR1 is SGDLS and CDR2 YYNGEE. This CDR3 reads CASSVATGSGANNEQFF. As DNA, the CDR3 is TGTGCCAGCAGCGTAGCTACGGGCAGCGGGGCAAACAATGAGCAGTTCTTC.

The chain employs TRBV19 and TRBJ2-5; D is tentatively TRBD1 or TRBD2 (5 bases each). The germline V gene encodes CDR1 LNHDA and CDR2 SQIVND (reference sequence). The CDR3 is 15 amino acids. V was cut by 3 bases and J by 5 bases, with 16 bases left in between. This CDR3 reads CASSIFVGEAETQYF. In DNA form, the CDR3 reads TGTGCCAGTAGTATCTTTGTGGGGGAAGCGGAGACCCAGTACTTC.